Listed below are T cell receptor beta chains from one sample, sequenced in a study of blood T cell repertoires in COVID-19. TCRdb's copy holds only in-frame clones and misses some; the assay was immunoSEQ multiplex PCR. In the table there are over 250,000 clones, approximately 83% of which are singletons. The sequenced material came from peripheral blood. Source of these receptors: a woman in her 70s with acute or convalescent COVID-19. CDR3s include the opening cysteine and the closing phenylalanine or tryptophan. The D gene is left open where the match is weak. Clone size, where shown, is once, few, many, or a class for clones that have expanded.

v_gene	abundance	d_gene	j_gene	CDR3aa	CDR3nt
TRBV3-1/TRBV3-2	-	-	TRBJ2-2	CASSRNTVANTGELFF	TGTGCCAGCAGCCGTAATACAGTGGCCAACACCGGGGAGCTGTTTTTT
TRBV2	-	TRBD1	TRBJ2-1	CASRAQDRGQFF	TGTGCCAGCAGGGCCCAGGACAGGGGGCAGTTCTTC
TRBV30	-	-	TRBJ2-3	CAWSLEAYTQYF	TGTGCCTGGAGCCTCGAGGCTTATACGCAGTATTTT
TRBV5-4	-	TRBD2	TRBJ2-5	CASSRGGAVLETQYF	TGTGCCAGCAGCCGGGGGGGGGCGGTGTTGGAGACCCAGTACTTC
TRBV15	-	-	TRBJ1-4	CATSSRREGEKLFF	TGTGCCACCAGCAGCCGCAGGGAAGGTGAAAAACTGTTTTTT
TRBV7-3	-	-	TRBJ2-1	CASSLLGGAYNEQFF	TGTGCCAGCAGTTTACTAGGGGGGGCCTACAATGAGCAGTTCTTC
TRBV12-5	-	TRBD2	TRBJ2-3	CASGLGAQRDTDTQYF	TGTGCTAGTGGTTTAGGAGCCCAGCGGGACACAGATACGCAGTATTTT
TRBV2	-	TRBD2	TRBJ2-4	CASGGGRGIQYF	TGTGCCAGCGGCGGGGGACGGGGCATTCAGTACTTC
TRBV28	-	-	TRBJ2-1	CASSLPQAVNEQFF	TGTGCCAGCAGTTTACCTCAGGCCGTCAATGAGCAGTTCTTC
TRBV7-2	-	-	TRBJ1-1	CASSLTDGRNTEAFF	TGTGCCAGCAGCTTAACAGATGGGAGGAACACTGAAGCTTTCTTT
TRBV20-1	once	-	TRBJ1-1	CSADEDTEAFF	TGCAGTGCCGACGAGGACACTGAAGCTTTCTTT
TRBV7-7	-	TRBD2	TRBJ2-3	CASSFTSGGTDTQYF	TGTGCTAGCAGCTTTACTAGCGGGGGCACAGATACGCAGTATTTT
TRBV14	-	-	TRBJ1-1	CASSQDGDEAFF	TGTGCCAGCAGCCAAGACGGGGATGAAGCTTTCTTT
TRBV30	-	-	TRBJ1-6	CAYGQRFNSPLHF	TGTGCTTACGGACAGCGATTTAATTCACCCCTCCACTTT
TRBV20-1	-	-	TRBJ1-2	CGHQGAYGYTF	TGCGGACATCAGGGCGCGTATGGCTACACCTTC
TRBV11-2	once	TRBD1	TRBJ2-2	CASSTDRALYGELFF	TGTGCCAGCAGCACCGACAGGGCCCTATACGGGGAGCTGTTTTTT
TRBV13	-	TRBD1	TRBJ2-7	CASSSQGTLYEQYF	TGTGCCAGCAGCTCACAGGGGACCCTCTACGAGCAGTACTTC
TRBV10-1	few	TRBD2	TRBJ2-1	CARLPSSGDYNEQFF	TGCGCCAGACTACCCTCTAGCGGGGATTACAATGAGCAGTTCTTC
TRBV7-9	-	TRBD2	TRBJ2-1	CASSILQGLAGGFHEQFF	TGTGCCAGCAGCATTCTACAGGGACTAGCGGGGGGGTTCCATGAGCAGTTCTTC
TRBV9	-	TRBD2	TRBJ2-7	CASSVSSGGSYEQYF	TGTGCCAGCAGCGTTTCTTCGGGGGGTTCCTACGAGCAGTACTTC
TRBV7-9	-	TRBD1	TRBJ1-1	CASSTYRDRGRPEAFF	TGTGCCAGCAGCACATACAGAGACAGGGGAAGGCCTGAAGCTTTCTTT
TRBV7-9	-	-	TRBJ1-2	CASSLGPPQGYGYTF	TGTGCCAGCAGCCTGGGTCCGCCACAGGGCTATGGCTACACCTTC
TRBV12-3/TRBV12-4	few	-	TRBJ1-3	CASSFNQGNTIYF	TGTGCCAGCAGTTTCAATCAGGGGAACACCATATATTTT
TRBV10-1	-	TRBD2	TRBJ2-1	CASSPRTSSYNEQFF	TGCGCCAGCAGCCCTAGGACTAGCTCCTACAATGAGCAGTTCTTC
TRBV13	-	TRBD1	TRBJ1-4	CASSPGQGEHEKLFF	TGTGCCAGCAGCCCCGGACAGGGAGAGCATGAAAAACTGTTTTTT
TRBV5-6	-	-	TRBJ1-1	CASSLRSPAVFAAFF	TGTGCCAGCAGCTTGCGAAGTCCCGCGGTGTTTGCAGCTTTCTTT
TRBV6-2/TRBV6-3	-	TRBD2	TRBJ2-3	CASSSRLAGTYRTQYF	TGTGCCAGCAGCTCCCGACTAGCGGGGACCTACCGAACGCAGTATTTT
TRBV18	-	-	TRBJ1-3	CASSPRGGSGNTIYF	TGTGCCAGCTCACCAAGAGGGGGCTCTGGAAACACCATATATTTT
TRBV19	few	-	TRBJ2-3	CASSISPSGYSTSTDTQYF	TGTGCCAGTAGTATAAGTCCTTCGGGTTACTCGACTAGCACAGATACGCAGTATTTT
TRBV5-4	-	-	TRBJ1-1	CASSLGDTEAFF	TGTGCCAGCAGCTTGGGAGACACTGAAGCTTTCTTT
TRBV5-5	-	-	TRBJ1-1	CASSLDPGTEAFF	TGTGCCAGCAGCTTGGATCCGGGCACTGAAGCTTTCTTT
TRBV5-6	-	-	TRBJ1-1	CASSLVRRLNTEAFF	TGTGCCAGCAGCTTGGTGCGGCGCCTGAACACTGAAGCTTTCTTT
TRBV10-3	-	TRBD1	TRBJ2-1	CAIHPDRGVSYNEQFF	TGTGCCATCCACCCGGACAGGGGTGTATCCTACAATGAGCAGTTCTTC
TRBV5-5	few	TRBD1	TRBJ2-7	CASGQGYPYEQYF	TGTGCCAGCGGACAGGGGTATCCCTACGAGCAGTACTTC
TRBV11-2	once	-	TRBJ2-3	CASTERQDTDTQYF	TGTGCCAGCACCGAGAGACAGGACACAGATACGCAGTATTTT
TRBV11-2	-	TRBD1	TRBJ2-5	CASKQGAIHQETQYF	TGTGCCAGCAAACAGGGGGCGATTCACCAAGAGACCCAGTACTTC
TRBV6-1	-	-	TRBJ2-7	CASSDPRSARGMFYEQYF	TGTGCCAGCAGTGATCCCCGGTCCGCCAGGGGAATGTTTTACGAGCAGTACTTC
TRBV30	-	TRBD2	TRBJ2-5	CAWTGGTSGAGNQETQYF	TGTGCCTGGACCGGGGGGACTAGCGGGGCCGGAAATCAAGAGACCCAGTACTTC
TRBV5-1	-	-	TRBJ1-6	CASSRTATSSPLHF	TGCGCCAGCAGTAGGACAGCCACGAGTTCACCCCTCCACTTT
TRBV29-1	once	-	TRBJ1-2	CSVDEGASYGYTF	TGCAGCGTTGACGAAGGGGCGAGCTATGGCTACACCTTC
TRBV6-5	-	-	TRBJ1-5	CASRAGFYSNQPQHF	TGTGCCAGCAGGGCCGGGTTCTATAGCAATCAGCCCCAGCATTTT
TRBV5-5	-	-	TRBJ1-5	CASSWGVDQPQHF	TGTGCCAGCAGCTGGGGGGTGGATCAGCCCCAGCATTTT
TRBV10-2	once	-	TRBJ2-2	CASSEEGAGELFF	TGCGCCAGCAGTGAAGAAGGGGCCGGGGAGCTGTTTTTT
TRBV18	-	TRBD1	TRBJ1-4	CASSPSRGRRELFF	TGTGCCAGCTCCCCGTCCAGGGGGCGAAGGGAACTGTTTTTT
TRBV7-9	-	-	TRBJ1-3	CASNGVGNTIYF	TGTGCCAGCAACGGGGTTGGAAACACCATATATTTT
TRBV19	-	TRBD1	TRBJ2-7	CASSIGTGGASYEQYF	TGTGCCAGTAGTATAGGGACAGGGGGCGCGTCCTACGAGCAGTACTTC
TRBV19	-	TRBD1	TRBJ2-4	CASRTGTIQYF	TGTGCCAGTAGGACAGGGACCATTCAGTACTTC
TRBV5-1	once	TRBD1	TRBJ2-7	CASSLAPGQGSLYEQYF	TGCGCCAGCAGCTTGGCCCCAGGACAGGGGTCCCTCTACGAGCAGTACTTC
TRBV9	-	TRBD1	TRBJ1-2	CASSAGQGDGYTF	TGTGCCAGCAGCGCGGGACAGGGCGATGGCTACACCTTC
TRBV3-1/TRBV3-2	-	TRBD1	TRBJ2-7	CASWGQDSYEQYF	TGTGCCAGCTGGGGACAGGACTCCTACGAGCAGTACTTC
TRBV7-9	-	TRBD2	TRBJ2-5	CASSSEASGGPRWKTQYF	TGTGCCAGCAGCTCAGAGGCTAGCGGGGGGCCCCGGTGGAAGACCCAGTACTTC
TRBV5-1	-	-	TRBJ2-1	CASSLVVAGYSYNEQFF	TGCGCCAGCAGCTTGGTAGTCGCGGGCTACTCCTACAATGAGCAGTTCTTC
TRBV9	-	-	TRBJ2-3	CASSVVGGVVGTQYF	TGTGCCAGCAGCGTAGTTGGCGGGGTAGTAGGTACGCAGTATTTT
TRBV4-1	-	-	TRBJ1-2	CASSQEGSRYRGYTF	TGCGCCAGCAGCCAAGAAGGGAGCAGGTACCGTGGCTACACCTTC